The rows below give T cell receptor beta chains drawn from one sample of a study of blood T cell repertoires in COVID-19. The repertoire was sequenced with immunoSEQ multiplex PCR; TCRdb's copy has only in-frame clones and lacks some. The table shows about 120,000 clones, with less than 90% occurring only once. The specimen sequenced was peripheral blood. The receptors here all came from a man older than 75 with acute or convalescent COVID-19. Each CDR3 is given with its conserved first and last residue. D genes are given only for firm matches. Some rows have no size entry. The others give once, few or many, or a class for an expanded clone.

j_call clone_size v_call d_call cdr3_aa cdr3_nt
TRBJ1-5 - TRBV3-1/TRBV3-2 - CASSSGPGNQPQHF TGTGCCAGCAGCTCCGGTCCGGGGAATCAGCCCCAGCATTTT
TRBJ1-2 - TRBV7-2 TRBD1 CASSLDRGNYGYTF TGTGCCAGCAGCTTAGACAGGGGCAACTATGGCTACACCTTC
TRBJ2-2 - TRBV7-2 TRBD2 CASSPGQAGGGTGELFF TGTGCCAGCAGCCCTGGACAAGCGGGAGGGGGCACCGGGGAGCTGTTTTTT
TRBJ2-7 once TRBV20-1 - CSARTGYEQYF TGCAGTGCTAGGACGGGGTACGAGCAGTACTTC
TRBJ2-2 - TRBV24-1 - CATSDPSSGTPNTGELFF TGTGCCACCAGTGATCCTTCTTCCGGGACTCCAAACACCGGGGAGCTGTTTTTT
TRBJ1-2 - TRBV20-1 - CSARVQRGYTF TGCAGTGCTAGAGTACAACGTGGCTACACCTTC
TRBJ2-3 - TRBV3-1/TRBV3-2 - CATRGRGRSTDTQYF TGTGCCACCCGAGGGCGGGGCCGAAGCACAGATACGCAGTATTTT
TRBJ2-1 - TRBV2 - CASSVEGSSYNEQFF TGTGCCAGCAGTGTTGAGGGTAGCTCCTACAATGAGCAGTTCTTC
TRBJ2-3 - TRBV5-1 - CASSLGTPGDTQYF TGCGCCAGCAGCCTCGGGACTCCCGGGGATACGCAGTATTTT
TRBJ1-2 - TRBV3-1/TRBV3-2 TRBD1 CASSPGTASMGGYTF TGTGCCAGCAGCCCTGGGACAGCCTCTATGGGTGGCTACACCTTC
TRBJ2-1 - TRBV3-1/TRBV3-2 TRBD2 CASSQVGTSGTSYNEQFF TGTGCCAGCAGCCAAGTTGGGACTAGCGGTACTTCCTACAATGAGCAGTTCTTC
TRBJ1-1 - TRBV5-1 TRBD1 CASSETGGNTEAFF TGCGCCAGCAGCGAGACAGGGGGGAACACTGAAGCTTTCTTT
TRBJ2-2 - TRBV28 - CASRRSGELFF TGTGCCAGCAGACGCAGCGGGGAGCTGTTTTTT
TRBJ2-4 - TRBV19 TRBD1 CASSMSGGVSNIQYF TGTGCCAGTAGTATGTCAGGGGGCGTTTCGAACATTCAGTACTTC
TRBJ1-3 - TRBV18 TRBD1 CASSLSPGQLIINSGNTIYF TGTGCCAGCTCACTTTCGCCGGGACAGCTTATAATTAACTCTGGAAACACCATATATTTT
TRBJ1-1 - TRBV7-8 - CASSTGSAEAFF TGTGCCAGCAGCACAGGGTCGGCTGAAGCTTTCTTT
TRBJ2-3 - TRBV27 TRBD1 CASSSQGARADTQYF TGTGCCAGCAGTTCCCAGGGGGCCCGCGCAGATACGCAGTATTTT
TRBJ1-4 few TRBV4-1 - CASSLLQGYEKLFF TGCGCCAGCAGCCTACTCCAGGGATATGAAAAACTGTTTTTT
TRBJ1-1 - TRBV9 TRBD1 CASSSSTGEKGKAFF TGTGCCAGCAGCTCGTCGACAGGGGAAAAGGGAAAAGCTTTCTTT
TRBJ1-4 - TRBV19 TRBD1 CASRRQGSGEKLFF TGTGCCAGTAGGAGACAGGGGAGTGGTGAAAAACTGTTTTTT
TRBJ2-7 - TRBV6-6 TRBD2 CASSQGLNYEQYF TGTGCCAGCAGTCAGGGACTAAACTACGAGCAGTACTTC
TRBJ2-1 - TRBV9 TRBD1 CASSVATGGYNEQFF TGTGCCAGCAGCGTAGCCACAGGGGGATACAATGAGCAGTTCTTC